This passage covers 2 T cell receptor beta chains from one sample sequenced in a study of Graves' ophthalmopathy and Graves' hyperthyroidism. RNA transcripts were the source from which TCR beta CDR3 regions were amplified. The library came from an HTBI-primed first-round RT-PCR and a second-round multiplex PCR. In TCRdb, the multiplex PCR reads were re-called with MiXCR into one record per CDR3 protein. The data contain fewer than 350,000 distinct CDR3 sequences, about a sixth of them singletons. The sample was peripheral blood. Receptor source: an adult man with Graves' ophthalmopathy.

Ten or more counts support this clonotype. The chain has TRBV11-2 and TRBJ1-2; D is ambiguous. Germline loops: CDR1 SGHAT, CDR2 FQNNGV. The CDR3 covers 13 residues. Trimming left V 0 bases short and J 0 bases short, with 2 bases between. CDR3 sequence reads: CASSLDANYGYTF. In DNA form, the CDR3 reads TGTGCCAGCAGCTTAGATGCTAACTATGGCTACACCTTC.

This clonotype was recorded at least ten times. The gene calls are TRBV19 and TRBJ2-5; 10 positions match TRBD1. The germline V gene has CDR1 LNHDA and CDR2 SQIVND (reference sequence). This CDR3 region has 15 residues. The trim removed 5 bases at V and 4 bases at J, leaving 7 bases unmatched. The CDR3 loop is CASSPQDRGLETQYF. The CDR3 coding sequence is TGTGCCAGTAGTCCTCAAGACAGGGGGCTAGAGACCCAGTACTTC.